The 30 T cell receptor beta chains below come from one sample, sequenced in a study of CD8+ T cells in alopecia areata. Sample treatment: oral pan-JAK inhibitor, 5-10 mg twice daily. cDNA prepared by RNA extraction and subsequent reverse transcription served as the template for sequencing. This table comes from immunoSEQ multiplex PCR, and its TCRdb copy is limited to in-frame clones, with some not included. The table lists 150,000 to 200,000 clones, roughly 60% of them singletons. The starting material was CD4+ T cells sorted from blood, obtained at week 24, from a patient treated with tofacitinib. The receptors here all came from a human donor with alopecia areata.

A few counts support this clone. The rearrangement links TRBV29-1 to TRBJ2-7; D is perhaps TRBD1 (6 bases). The CDR3 runs to 13 residues. Germline CDR1 and CDR2: SQVTM and ANQGSEA. Deletions cut 0 bases from V and 2 bases from J, with 8 bases between. The CDR3: CSVEDQGTYEQYF. Here the CDR3 DNA reads TGCAGCGTTGAAGATCAGGGGACCTACGAGCAGTACTTC.

V gene TRBV7-6 combines with J gene TRBJ2-2; possibly TRBD2 for D (5 bases). Germline-derived CDR1 and CDR2 are SGHVS and FNYEAQ. CDR3 size: 19 residues. V was pared by 1 base and J by 4 bases, with 22 bases between. The CDR3 nucleotides read TGTGCCAGCAGCTTAGTTATCTGGCCACGGGGTTCACTCACCGGGGAGCTGTTTTTT. Its protein is CASSLVIWPRGSLTGELFF.

V is TRBV7-3 and J is TRBJ2-3; 7 nucleotides agree with TRBD2. Germline CDR1 and CDR2: SGHTA and FQGTGA. The CDR3 extends over 15 amino acids. V gave up 2 bases and J gave up 2 bases; unmatched junction bases: 4. CDR3 region: CASSLSSGVTDTQYF. Here the CDR3 DNA reads TGTGCCAGCAGCTTATCGAGCGGGGTCACAGATACGCAGTATTTT.

The chain carries TRBV5-1 and TRBJ1-6; no clear D gene. Germline CDR1 reads SGHRS; CDR2 reads YFSETQ. The length of the CDR3 is 15 residues. V lost 3 bases to trimming and J lost 3 bases, with 10 bases between them. As DNA, the CDR3 is TGCGCCAGCAGCTCGGCCTTGGACTATAATTCACCCCTCCACTTT. This sequence encodes CASSSALDYNSPLHF. Filled out from reference TRBV5-1 and TRBJ1-6, the complete variable domain reads KAGVTQTPRYLIKTRGQQVTLSCSPISGHRSVSWYQQTPGQGLQFLFEYFSETQRNKGNFPGRFSGRQFSNSRSEMNVSTLELGDSALYLCASSSALDYNSPLHFGNGTRLTVT.

This clone was found a few times. This chain uses TRBV14 with TRBJ1-5; possible D gene TRBD1, 5 bases. Germline V gives CDR1 SGHDN, CDR2 FVKESK. The CDR3 has 14 residues. With 1 base removed from V and 5 bases from J, the gap between germline ends came to 9 bases. CDR3 DNA sequence: TGTGCCAGCAGCCAAGGGGGAGGGGATCAGCCCCAGCATTTT. Translating gives CASSQGGGDQPQHF.

The J gene is TRBJ2-7, the V gene TRBV5-6; TRBD1 aligns across 8 bases. Germline V gene lookup returns CDR1 SGHDT and CDR2 YYEEEE. The CDR3 length is 14 residues. Trimming at V came to 2 bases and at J to 6 bases, leaving 7 bases not matched to a gene. This CDR3 reads CASSFGQGLPEQYF. The CDR3 DNA reads TGTGCCAGCAGCTTCGGACAGGGTCTACCCGAGCAGTACTTC.

The chain links TRBV5-6 to TRBJ2-7; D gene uncertain. Trimming took off 1 base at V and 4 bases at J, with 9 bases between the two ends. There are 13 residues in the CDR3. Germline values: CDR1 SGHDT, CDR2 YYEEEE. The CDR3 spells CASSLLAGYEQYF. The CDR3 nucleotides read TGTGCCAGCAGCTTGTTGGCAGGTTACGAGCAGTACTTC.

This chain links TRBV4-1 with TRBJ1-2; 8 bases match TRBD1. CDR1 and CDR2 (germline): MGHRA, YSYEKL. The CDR3 length is 15 residues. With 5 bases clipped from V and 4 bases from J, the junction kept 9 bases outside the gene matches. The CDR3 is CASSETGARTYGYTF. The CDR3 DNA is TGCGCCAGCAGCGAGACAGGGGCTCGTACCTATGGCTACACCTTC.

The chain employs TRBV6-6 and TRBJ2-7; D unclear. V lost 4 bases and J 0 bases, leaving 4 bases between the germline ends. The CDR3 contains 12 residues. CDR1 is MNHNY and CDR2 is SVGAGI in the germline V gene (reference sequence). The CDR3 here is CASSFTSYEQYF. CDR3 coding DNA: TGTGCCAGCAGTTTTACCTCCTACGAGCAGTACTTC.

This clone came up a few times. The rearrangement links TRBV5-6 to TRBJ1-1; D is undetermined. There are 13 residues in the CDR3. Trimming stripped 0 bases from V and 5 bases from J, with 8 bases between. CDR1 and CDR2 from the germline V gene are SGHDT and YYEEEE. Here the CDR3 DNA reads TGTGCCAGCAGCTTGGCAGACGGGACTGAAGCTTTCTTT. This encodes CASSLADGTEAFF.

This clone has only a few counts. CDR3 residues: CASPPKSGANVLTF. CDR3 nucleotide sequence: TGTGCCAGCCCGCCGAAATCTGGGGCCAACGTCCTGACTTTC. The rearrangement joins TRBV5-8 to TRBJ2-6; D is unclear. The V and J ends lost 7 bases and 1 base respectively, with 9 bases between them. This CDR3 comprises 14 residues. The germline V gene encodes CDR1 SGHTS and CDR2 YDEGEE.

This chain links TRBV10-3 with TRBJ1-1; D unclear. The V gene's germline CDR1 is ENHRY and CDR2 SYGVKD. The CDR3 is 12 amino acids. Trimming left V 0 bases short and J 10 bases short, with 9 bases between. The CDR3 DNA is TGTGCCATCAGTGAGTCCCGAGTAGGAGCTTTCTTT. Translated: CAISESRVGAFF.

The V gene is TRBV5-1, the J gene TRBJ2-7; no clear D. The CDR3 consists of 15 residues. Deletions cut 1 base from V and 3 bases from J, with 14 bases between. Germline values: CDR1 SGHRS, CDR2 YFSETQ. The CDR3 protein is CASSLYPGSLYEQYF. CDR3 DNA: TGCGCCAGCAGCTTGTACCCGGGCTCCCTCTACGAGCAGTACTTC.

The rearrangement links TRBV7-2 to TRBJ2-6, with D hard to call. This CDR3 has 13 residues. V lost 6 bases to trimming and J lost 1 base, with 4 bases between them. Germline V gene sequence: CDR1 SGHTA, CDR2 FQGNSA. The CDR3 DNA reads TGTGCCAGCAGGCTTTCTGGGGCCAACGTCCTGACTTTC. This codes for CASRLSGANVLTF.

The chain uses TRBV10-3 and TRBJ2-5; D unclear. The CDR3 loop spans 11 amino acids. The germline gives CDR1 ENHRY, CDR2 SYGVKD. The V end lost 6 bases, the J end lost 0 bases, and 2 bases lay between the germline ends. The CDR3 region is CAIRNQETQYF. The CDR3 nucleotides are TGTGCCATCAGAAACCAAGAGACCCAGTACTTC.

There are a few counts of this clone. This chain connects TRBV9 to TRBJ2-1, with TRBD2 as a possible D gene (5 bases). The germline V gene encodes CDR1 SGDLS and CDR2 YYNGEE. The length of the CDR3 is 15 residues. V was cut by 0 bases and J by 4 bases, with 11 bases left in between. The CDR3 sequence: CASSVESGRYNEQFF. The CDR3, as DNA: TGTGCCAGCAGCGTAGAGTCGGGGAGATACAATGAGCAGTTCTTC.

This clone was observed at least ten times. CDR3: CASSEVVSGGAGETQYF. In DNA, the CDR3 is TGTGCCAGCAGTGAAGTCGTTAGCGGGGGGGCAGGGGAGACCCAGTACTTC. The chain links TRBV2 to TRBJ2-5, with 11 bases that match TRBD2. CDR1 is SNHLY, CDR2 FYNNEI, per germline. This CDR3 is 17 amino acids long. After removal of 1 base from V and 5 bases from J, the junction contained 9 bases not matched to a gene.

This chain links TRBV5-4 with TRBJ1-5; D not resolved. The CDR3 spans 14 residues. Trimming took off 0 bases at V and 2 bases at J, with 6 bases between the two ends. The V gene's germline CDR1 is SGHNT and CDR2 YYREEE (reference sequence). CDR3 sequence reads: CASSLDGGNQPQHF. CDR3 coding DNA: TGTGCCAGCAGCTTGGATGGTGGCAATCAGCCCCAGCATTTT.

The chain joins TRBV20-1 to TRBJ2-7; D gene ambiguous. The CDR3 loop spans 11 amino acids. Trimming left V 3 bases short and J 3 bases short, with 6 bases between. The V gene's germline CDR1 is DFQATT and CDR2 SNEGSKA (reference sequence). CDR3 loop: CSASAIYEQYF. The CDR3 DNA reads TGCAGTGCTAGCGCCATCTACGAGCAGTACTTC.

This clone was observed a few times. The chain employs TRBV5-1 and TRBJ1-2, with TRBD1 matching over 7 bases. Germline CDR1 reads SGHRS; CDR2 reads YFSETQ. The CDR3 covers 14 residues. Trimming at V came to 1 base and at J to 8 bases, leaving 8 bases not matched to a gene. The CDR3 sequence is CASSLFRGPEGYTF. Written as DNA, the CDR3 is TGCGCCAGCAGCTTGTTTAGGGGGCCGGAAGGCTACACCTTC.

The chain uses TRBV5-1 and TRBJ2-1; no reliable D call. The V and J ends lost 5 bases and 0 bases respectively, with 12 bases between them. Germline lookup yields CDR1 SGHRS and CDR2 YFSETQ. This CDR3 has 15 residues. In nucleotides, the CDR3 is TGCGCCAGCAGTTCTTCATCGGACTCCTACAATGAGCAGTTCTTC. Its protein product is CASSSSSDSYNEQFF.

This clone was observed a few times. In nucleotides, the CDR3 is TGCGCCAGCAGCCCCCGGGACGGGGACGAGCAGTTCTTC. Amino acids: CASSPRDGDEQFF. The V and J genes are TRBV4-3 and TRBJ2-1; D is possibly TRBD1 or TRBD2 (5 bases each). V was cut by 4 bases and J by 10 bases, with 14 bases left in between. This CDR3 is 13 amino acids long. Germline values: CDR1 LGHNA, CDR2 YSLEER.

This clone has only a few counts. In nucleotides, the CDR3 is TGTGCCTGGACCCGGGAGGCATATGGCTACACCTTC. It specifies CAWTREAYGYTF. The chain has TRBV30 and TRBJ1-2; D not certain. CDR1 and CDR2 from the germline V gene are GTSNPN and SVGIG (reference sequence). This CDR3 region has 12 residues. The V end was cut by 4 bases, the J end by 5 bases, with 11 bases between.

In this sample, this clone turned up a few times. The chain couples TRBV7-9 to TRBJ1-1, with D uncertain. Germline values: CDR1 SEHNR, CDR2 FQNEAQ (reference sequence). V lost 0 bases and J lost 0, with 2 bases in between. The CDR3 totals 13 residues. CDR3 coding DNA: TGTGCCAGCAGCTTAGCCCTGAACACTGAAGCTTTCTTT. As protein: CASSLALNTEAFF.

The chain is built from TRBV5-1 and TRBJ2-7; 7 nucleotides agree with TRBD2. The CDR3 loop spans 13 amino acids. The germline CDR1 and CDR2 sequences are SGHRS and YFSETQ. The V segment lost 7 bases and the J segment 3 bases; nucleotides outside the gene matches: 7. The CDR3 loop reads CASGRTSDYEQYF. The CDR3 region has the DNA TGCGCCAGCGGAAGAACTAGCGACTACGAGCAGTACTTC.

This chain connects TRBV4-2 to TRBJ1-2, with D hard to call. The CDR3 spans 12 residues. The germline V gene encodes CDR1 LGHNA and CDR2 YNFKEQ. Trimming took off 1 base at V and 8 bases at J, with 8 bases between the two ends. The CDR3: CASSQVGNGYTF. The DNA for the CDR3 is TGTGCCAGCAGCCAAGTCGGTAACGGCTACACCTTC.

The rearrangement joins TRBV15 to TRBJ1-5; D gene uncertain. The CDR3 covers 13 residues. Trimming cost V 0 bases and J 4 bases, with 4 bases left between them. Germline CDR1 LNHNV, CDR2 YYDKDF (reference sequence). CDR3 sequence (DNA): TGTGCCACCAGCAGAGAAGGGAATCAGCCCCAGCATTTT. Protein: CATSREGNQPQHF.

The sample holds a few counts of this clone. The chain has TRBV5-1 and TRBJ2-3; TRBD2 might be the D (6 bases). Germline values: CDR1 SGHRS, CDR2 YFSETQ. The CDR3 has 15 amino acids. Trimming left V 0 bases short and J 2 bases short, with 10 bases between. In nucleotides, the CDR3 is TGCGCCAGCAGCTTGGCCCGGGACTTCACAGATACGCAGTATTTT. This encodes CASSLARDFTDTQYF.

This clone was observed a handful of times. V and J are TRBV5-1 and TRBJ2-2, with 8 nucleotides matching TRBD1. The CDR3 consists of 16 residues. V dropped 1 base and J dropped 2; count of bases not matched to a gene: 4. CDR1 and CDR2 from the germline V gene are SGHRS and YFSETQ. CDR3 DNA sequence: TGCGCCAGCAGCTTGAGTGACAGGGGCAACACCGGGGAGCTGTTTTTT. Translating it yields CASSLSDRGNTGELFF.

This clone came up once. The V and J genes are TRBV2 and TRBJ2-5; D remains unclear. Trimming removed 3 bases at V and 2 bases at J, with 7 bases between. Germline CDR1 and CDR2: SNHLY and FYNNEI. This CDR3 is built from 13 residues. The CDR3 sequence: CASSERRQETQYF. DNA of the CDR3: TGTGCCAGCAGTGAGCGGCGTCAAGAGACCCAGTACTTC.